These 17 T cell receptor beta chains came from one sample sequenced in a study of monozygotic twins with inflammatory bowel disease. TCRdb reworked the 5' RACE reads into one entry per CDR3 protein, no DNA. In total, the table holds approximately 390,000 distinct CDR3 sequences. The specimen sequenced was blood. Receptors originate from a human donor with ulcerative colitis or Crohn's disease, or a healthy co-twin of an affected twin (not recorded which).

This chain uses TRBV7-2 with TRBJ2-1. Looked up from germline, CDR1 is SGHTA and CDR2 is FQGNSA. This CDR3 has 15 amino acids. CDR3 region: CASSLAAASYNEQFF.

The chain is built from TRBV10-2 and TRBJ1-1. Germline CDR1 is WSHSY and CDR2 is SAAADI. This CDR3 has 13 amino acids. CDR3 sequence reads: CASSEAQNTEAFF.

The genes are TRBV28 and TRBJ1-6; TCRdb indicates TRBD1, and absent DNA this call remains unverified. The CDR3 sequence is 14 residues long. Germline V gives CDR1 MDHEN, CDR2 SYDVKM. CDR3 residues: CASRETGKPSPLHF.

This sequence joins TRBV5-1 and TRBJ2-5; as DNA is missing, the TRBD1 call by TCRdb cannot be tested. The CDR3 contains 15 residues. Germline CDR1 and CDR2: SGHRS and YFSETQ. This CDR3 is CASSSRPQGTETQYF.

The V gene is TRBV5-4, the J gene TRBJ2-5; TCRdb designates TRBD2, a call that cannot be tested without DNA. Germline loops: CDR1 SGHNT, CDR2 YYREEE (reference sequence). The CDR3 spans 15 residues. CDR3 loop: CASSWSRGEQETQYF.

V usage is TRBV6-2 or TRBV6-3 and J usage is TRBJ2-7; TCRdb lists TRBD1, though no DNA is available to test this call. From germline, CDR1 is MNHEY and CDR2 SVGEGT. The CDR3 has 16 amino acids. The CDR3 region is CASSPGMGQGFYEQYF.

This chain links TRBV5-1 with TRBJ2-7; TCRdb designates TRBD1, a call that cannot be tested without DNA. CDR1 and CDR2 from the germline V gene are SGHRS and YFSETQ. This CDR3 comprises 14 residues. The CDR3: CASSPDTPIAEQYF.

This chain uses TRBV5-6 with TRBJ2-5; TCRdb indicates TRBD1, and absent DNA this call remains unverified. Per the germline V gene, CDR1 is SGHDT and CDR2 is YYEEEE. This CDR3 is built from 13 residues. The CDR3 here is CASSLRGADHQYF. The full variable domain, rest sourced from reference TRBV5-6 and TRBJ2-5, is DAGVTQSPTHLIKTRGQQVTLRCSPKSGHDTVSWYQQALGQGPQFIFQYYEEEERQRGNFPDRFSGHQFPNYSSELNVNALLLGDSALYLCASSLRGADHQYFGPGTRLLVL.

The CDR3 here is CASSSGQRYEQYF. This chain joins TRBV7-2 and TRBJ2-7; the D gene TCRdb calls, TRBD1, cannot be checked with no DNA. The germline V gene encodes CDR1 SGHTA and CDR2 FQGNSA. The CDR3 sequence is 13 residues long.

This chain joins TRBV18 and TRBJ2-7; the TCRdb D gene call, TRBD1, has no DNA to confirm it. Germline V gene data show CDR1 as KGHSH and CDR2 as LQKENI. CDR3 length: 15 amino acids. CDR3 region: CASSPPLQGSYEQYF.

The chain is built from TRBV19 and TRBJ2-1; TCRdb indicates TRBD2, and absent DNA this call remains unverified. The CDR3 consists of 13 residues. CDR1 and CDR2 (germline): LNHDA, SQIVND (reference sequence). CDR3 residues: CASSLLAGIEQFF.

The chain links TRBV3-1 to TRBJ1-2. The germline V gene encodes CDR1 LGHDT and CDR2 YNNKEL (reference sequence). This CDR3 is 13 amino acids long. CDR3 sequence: CASSLGLNYGYTF.

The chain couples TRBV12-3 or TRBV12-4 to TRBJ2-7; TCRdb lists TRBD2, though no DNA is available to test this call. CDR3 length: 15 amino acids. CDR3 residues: CASSLHGIAGVGQYF.

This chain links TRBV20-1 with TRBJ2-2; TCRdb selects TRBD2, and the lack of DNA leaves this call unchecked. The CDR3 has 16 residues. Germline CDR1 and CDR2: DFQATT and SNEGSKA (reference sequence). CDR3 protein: CSARPSGPGMGGELFF.

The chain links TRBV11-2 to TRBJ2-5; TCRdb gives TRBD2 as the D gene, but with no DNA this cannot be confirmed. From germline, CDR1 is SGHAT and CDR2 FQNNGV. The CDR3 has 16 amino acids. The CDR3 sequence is CASSTRAGRIQETQYF.

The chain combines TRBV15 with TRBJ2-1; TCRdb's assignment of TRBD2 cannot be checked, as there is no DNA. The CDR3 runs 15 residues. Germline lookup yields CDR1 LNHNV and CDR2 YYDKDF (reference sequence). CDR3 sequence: CATSRELAVYNEQFF.

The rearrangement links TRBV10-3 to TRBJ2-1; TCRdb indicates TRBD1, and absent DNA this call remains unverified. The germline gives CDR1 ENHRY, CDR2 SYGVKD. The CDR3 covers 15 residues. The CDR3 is CAIKGRDSSYNEQFF.